This T cell receptor beta chain was sequenced for a study of blood T cell repertoires in COVID-19. Study-level information: The origin of the acute and convalescent COVID-19 samples was the United States, Italy and Spain.

Original analysis: Amplified reference gene primers provided the basis for estimating nucleated cell counts. Data came from immunoSEQ multiplex PCR; TCRdb stores just in-frame clones and leaves some out. That table supplies the V and J calls and clone size; D and trimming were determined from the DNA. The data contain about 200,000 clones, approximately 90% of them singletons. The CDR3 contains 14 residues. CDR1 is SGHRS and CDR2 is YFSETQ in the germline V gene. The ends lost 6 bases at V and 3 bases at J; junction bases unmatched: 7. The receptor's source is a man in his fifties with acute or convalescent COVID-19. The source material was peripheral blood. The V call is TRBV5-1, the J call TRBJ1-2; 8 nucleotides match TRBD1. The CDR3 DNA sequence: TGCGCCAGCACCCTCCAGGGGGCAGACTATGGCTACACCTTC. This codes for CASTLQGADYGYTF.